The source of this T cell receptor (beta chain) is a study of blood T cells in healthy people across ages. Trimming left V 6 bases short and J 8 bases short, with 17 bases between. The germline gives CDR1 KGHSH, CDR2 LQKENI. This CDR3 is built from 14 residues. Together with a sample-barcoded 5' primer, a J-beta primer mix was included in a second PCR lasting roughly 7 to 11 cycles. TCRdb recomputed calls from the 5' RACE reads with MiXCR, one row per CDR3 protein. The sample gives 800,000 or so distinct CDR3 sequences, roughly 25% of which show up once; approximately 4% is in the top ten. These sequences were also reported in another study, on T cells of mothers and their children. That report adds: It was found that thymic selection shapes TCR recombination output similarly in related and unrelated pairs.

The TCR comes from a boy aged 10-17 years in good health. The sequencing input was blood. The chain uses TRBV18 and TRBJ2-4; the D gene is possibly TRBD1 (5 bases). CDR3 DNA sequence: TGTGCCAGCTCGGCTCAACGCAGGGCCGACATTCAGTACTTC. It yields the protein CASSAQRRADIQYF.